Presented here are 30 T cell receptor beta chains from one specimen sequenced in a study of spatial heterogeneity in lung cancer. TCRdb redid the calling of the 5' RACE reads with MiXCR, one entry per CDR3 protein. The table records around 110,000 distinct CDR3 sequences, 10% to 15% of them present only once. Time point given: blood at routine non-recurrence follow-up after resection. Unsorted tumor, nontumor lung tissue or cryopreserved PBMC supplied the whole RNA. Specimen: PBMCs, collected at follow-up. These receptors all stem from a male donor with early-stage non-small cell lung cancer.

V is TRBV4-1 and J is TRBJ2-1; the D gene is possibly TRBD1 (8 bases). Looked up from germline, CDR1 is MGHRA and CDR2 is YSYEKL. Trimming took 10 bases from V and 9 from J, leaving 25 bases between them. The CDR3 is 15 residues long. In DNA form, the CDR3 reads TGCGCCACAACATTCAGGACAGGGATAGCGGGTGAGCAGTTCTTC. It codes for CATTFRTGIAGEQFF.

CDR3 protein: CASMGARETQYF. For the CDR3, the DNA is TGTGCCAGCATGGGGGCGCGAGAGACCCAGTACTTC. The chain employs TRBV2 and TRBJ2-5; D might be TRBD1 (6 bases). Per germline, CDR1 SNHLY and CDR2 FYNNEI. The ends were cut back, 7 bases at V and 4 bases at J, with 10 bases in the middle. CDR3 size: 12 residues.

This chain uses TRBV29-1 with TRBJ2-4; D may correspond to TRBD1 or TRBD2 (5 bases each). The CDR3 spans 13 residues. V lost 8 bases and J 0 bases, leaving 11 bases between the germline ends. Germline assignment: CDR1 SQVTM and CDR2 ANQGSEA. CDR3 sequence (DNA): TGCAGCCTGAGGGACGGAGCCAAAAACATTCAGTACTTC. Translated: CSLRDGAKNIQYF.

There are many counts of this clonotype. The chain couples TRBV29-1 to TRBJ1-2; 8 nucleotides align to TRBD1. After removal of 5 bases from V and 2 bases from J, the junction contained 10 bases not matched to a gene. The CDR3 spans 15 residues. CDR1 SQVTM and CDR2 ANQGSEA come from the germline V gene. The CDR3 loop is CSVQGQAGDNYGYTF. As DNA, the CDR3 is TGCAGCGTTCAGGGACAGGCTGGAGACAACTATGGCTACACCTTC.

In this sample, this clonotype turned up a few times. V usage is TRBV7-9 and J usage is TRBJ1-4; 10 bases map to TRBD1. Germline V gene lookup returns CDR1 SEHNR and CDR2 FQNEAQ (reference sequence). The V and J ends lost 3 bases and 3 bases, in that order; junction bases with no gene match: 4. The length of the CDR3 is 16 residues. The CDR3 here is CASSLRDRGANEKLFF. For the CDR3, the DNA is TGTGCCAGCAGCTTGCGGGACAGGGGTGCTAATGAAAAACTGTTTTTT.

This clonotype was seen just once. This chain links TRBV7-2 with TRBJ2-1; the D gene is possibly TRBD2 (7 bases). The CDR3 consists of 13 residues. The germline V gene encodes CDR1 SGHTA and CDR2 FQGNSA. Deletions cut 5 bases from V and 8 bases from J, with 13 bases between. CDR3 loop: CASSPSGGHEQFF. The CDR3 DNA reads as TGTGCCAGCAGCCCCTCCGGGGGGCATGAGCAGTTCTTC.

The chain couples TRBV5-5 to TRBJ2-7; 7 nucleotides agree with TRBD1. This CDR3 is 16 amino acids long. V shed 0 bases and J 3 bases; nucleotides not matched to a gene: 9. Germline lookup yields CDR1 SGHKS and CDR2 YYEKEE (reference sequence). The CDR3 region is CASSLARQGERYEQYF. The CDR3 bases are TGTGCCAGCAGCTTGGCGCGGCAGGGGGAGCGCTACGAGCAGTACTTC.

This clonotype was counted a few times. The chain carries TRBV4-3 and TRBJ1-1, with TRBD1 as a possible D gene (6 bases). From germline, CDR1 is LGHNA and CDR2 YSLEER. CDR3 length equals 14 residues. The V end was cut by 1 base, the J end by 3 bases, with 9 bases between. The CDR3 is CASSQVPGDTEAFF. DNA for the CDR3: TGCGCCAGCAGCCAAGTCCCAGGGGACACTGAAGCTTTCTTT.

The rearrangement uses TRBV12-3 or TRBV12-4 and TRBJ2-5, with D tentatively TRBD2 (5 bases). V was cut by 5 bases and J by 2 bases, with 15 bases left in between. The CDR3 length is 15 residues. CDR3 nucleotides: TGTGCCAGCAGTCCCTTCCCCGGCGGGCAAGAGACCCAGTACTTC. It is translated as CASSPFPGGQETQYF.

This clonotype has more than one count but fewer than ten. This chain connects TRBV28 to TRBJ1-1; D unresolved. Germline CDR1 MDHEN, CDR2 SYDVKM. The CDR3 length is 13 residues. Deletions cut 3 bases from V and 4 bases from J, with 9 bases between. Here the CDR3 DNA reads TGTGCCAGCAGTTTCCAAACAACCACTGAAGCTTTCTTT. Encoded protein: CASSFQTTTEAFF.

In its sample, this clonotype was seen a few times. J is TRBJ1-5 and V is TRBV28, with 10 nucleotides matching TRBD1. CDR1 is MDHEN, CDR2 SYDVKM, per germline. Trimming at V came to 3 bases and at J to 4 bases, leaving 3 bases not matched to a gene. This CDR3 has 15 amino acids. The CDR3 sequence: CASSFGTGVNQPQHF. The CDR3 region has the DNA TGTGCCAGCAGTTTCGGGACAGGGGTGAATCAGCCCCAGCATTTT.

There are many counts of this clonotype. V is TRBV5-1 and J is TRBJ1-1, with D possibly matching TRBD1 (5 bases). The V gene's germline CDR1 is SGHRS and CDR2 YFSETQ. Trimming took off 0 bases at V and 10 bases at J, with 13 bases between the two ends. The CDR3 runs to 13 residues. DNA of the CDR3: TGCGCCAGCAGCTTGGAGGCGGGGCATGGAGCTTTCTTT. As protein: CASSLEAGHGAFF.

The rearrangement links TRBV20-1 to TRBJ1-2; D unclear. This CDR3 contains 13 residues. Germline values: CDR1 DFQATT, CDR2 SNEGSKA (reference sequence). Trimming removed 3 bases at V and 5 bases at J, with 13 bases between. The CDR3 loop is CSASLGASYGYTF. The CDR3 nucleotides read TGCAGTGCTAGTTTGGGAGCCTCTTATGGCTACACCTTC.

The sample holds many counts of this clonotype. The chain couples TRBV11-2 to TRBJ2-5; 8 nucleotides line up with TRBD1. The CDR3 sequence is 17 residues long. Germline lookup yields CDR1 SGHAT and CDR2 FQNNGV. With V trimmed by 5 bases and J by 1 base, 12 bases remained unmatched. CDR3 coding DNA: TGTGCCAGCAGCCGTCCCCTCAGGGGGCTGTCCCAAGAGACCCAGTACTTC. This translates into CASSRPLRGLSQETQYF.

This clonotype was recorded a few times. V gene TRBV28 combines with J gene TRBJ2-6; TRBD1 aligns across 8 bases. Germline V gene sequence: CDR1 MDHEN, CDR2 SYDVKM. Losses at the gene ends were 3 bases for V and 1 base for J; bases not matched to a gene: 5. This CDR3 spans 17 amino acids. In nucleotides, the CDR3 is TGTGCCAGCAGTTTCCGGACAGGGAGATCTGGGGCCAACGTCCTGACTTTC. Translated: CASSFRTGRSGANVLTF.

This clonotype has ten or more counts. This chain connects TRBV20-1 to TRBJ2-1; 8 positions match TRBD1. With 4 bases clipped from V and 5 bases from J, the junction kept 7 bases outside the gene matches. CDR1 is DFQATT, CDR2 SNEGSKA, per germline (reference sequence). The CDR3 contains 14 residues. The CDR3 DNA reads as TGCAGTGCTACTCAGGGGGCTCGAAACAATGAGCAGTTCTTC. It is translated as CSATQGARNNEQFF.

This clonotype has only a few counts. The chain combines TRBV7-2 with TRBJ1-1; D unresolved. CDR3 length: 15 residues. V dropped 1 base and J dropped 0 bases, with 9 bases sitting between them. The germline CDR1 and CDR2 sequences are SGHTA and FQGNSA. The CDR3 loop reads CASSLDWVMNTEAFF. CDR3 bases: TGTGCCAGCAGCTTAGATTGGGTCATGAACACTGAAGCTTTCTTT.

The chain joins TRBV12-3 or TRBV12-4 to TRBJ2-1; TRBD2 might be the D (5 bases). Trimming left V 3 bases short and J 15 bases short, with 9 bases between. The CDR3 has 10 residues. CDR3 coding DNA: TGTGCCAGCAGTTTGGAGGTACCGTTCTTC. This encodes CASSLEVPFF.

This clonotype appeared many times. CDR3 loop: CASNPTGANTGELFF. CDR3 DNA: TGTGCCAGCAACCCGACAGGAGCGAACACCGGGGAGCTGTTTTTT. The genes are TRBV6-4 and TRBJ2-2, with TRBD1 as a possible D gene (6 bases). CDR1 and CDR2 from the germline V gene are MRHNA and SNTAGT. With 7 bases removed from V and 0 bases from J, the gap between germline ends came to 12 bases. This CDR3 is 15 amino acids long.

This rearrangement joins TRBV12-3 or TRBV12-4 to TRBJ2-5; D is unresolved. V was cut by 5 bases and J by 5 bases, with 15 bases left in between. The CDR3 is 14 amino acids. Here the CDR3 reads CASSPLERGETQYF. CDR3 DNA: TGTGCCAGCAGTCCCCTTGAGCGTGGTGAGACCCAGTACTTC.

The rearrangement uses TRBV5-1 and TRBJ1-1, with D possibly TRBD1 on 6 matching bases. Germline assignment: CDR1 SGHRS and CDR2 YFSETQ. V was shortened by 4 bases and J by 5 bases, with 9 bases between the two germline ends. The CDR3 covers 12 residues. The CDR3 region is CASSEGGTEAFF. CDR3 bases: TGCGCCAGCAGCGAAGGGGGGACTGAAGCTTTCTTT.

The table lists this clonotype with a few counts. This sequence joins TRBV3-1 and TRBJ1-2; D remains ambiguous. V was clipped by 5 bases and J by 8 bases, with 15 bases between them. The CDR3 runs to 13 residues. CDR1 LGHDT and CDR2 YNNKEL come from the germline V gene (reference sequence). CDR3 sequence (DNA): TGTGCCAGCAGCGAGCAGAGACGATCGGGCTACACCTTC. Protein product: CASSEQRRSGYTF.

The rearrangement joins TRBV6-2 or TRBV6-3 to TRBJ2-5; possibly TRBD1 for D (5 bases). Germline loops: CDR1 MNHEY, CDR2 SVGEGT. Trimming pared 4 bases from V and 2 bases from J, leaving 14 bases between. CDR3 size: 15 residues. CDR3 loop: CASSSGLTVQETQYF. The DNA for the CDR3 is TGTGCCAGCAGTTCAGGTTTGACAGTTCAAGAGACCCAGTACTTC.

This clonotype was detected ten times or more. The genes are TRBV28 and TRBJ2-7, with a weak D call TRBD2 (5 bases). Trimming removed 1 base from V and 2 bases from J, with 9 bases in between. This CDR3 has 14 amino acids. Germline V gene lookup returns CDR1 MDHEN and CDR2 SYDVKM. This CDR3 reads CASSLSGVAYEQYF. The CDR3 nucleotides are TGTGCCAGCAGTTTATCCGGGGTTGCCTACGAGCAGTACTTC.

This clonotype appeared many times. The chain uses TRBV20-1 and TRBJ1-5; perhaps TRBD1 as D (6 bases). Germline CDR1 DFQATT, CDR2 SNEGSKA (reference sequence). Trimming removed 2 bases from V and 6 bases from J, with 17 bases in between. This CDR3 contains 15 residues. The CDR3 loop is CSARQGGGASQPQHF. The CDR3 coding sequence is TGCAGTGCTAGACAAGGGGGGGGTGCATCTCAGCCCCAGCATTTT.

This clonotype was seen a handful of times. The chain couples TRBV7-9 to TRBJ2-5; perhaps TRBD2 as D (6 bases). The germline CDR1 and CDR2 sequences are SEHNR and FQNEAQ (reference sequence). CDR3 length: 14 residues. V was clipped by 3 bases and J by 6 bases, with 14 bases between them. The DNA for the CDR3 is TGTGCCAGCAGCTTCGACCGGAGGGAGAAGACCCAGTACTTC. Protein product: CASSFDRREKTQYF.

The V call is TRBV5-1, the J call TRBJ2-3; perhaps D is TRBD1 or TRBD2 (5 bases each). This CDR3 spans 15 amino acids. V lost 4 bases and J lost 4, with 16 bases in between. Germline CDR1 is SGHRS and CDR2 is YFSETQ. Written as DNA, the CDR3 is TGCGCCAGCAGCACGGGACCTCCCCCGGCAGATACGCAGTATTTT. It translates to CASSTGPPPADTQYF.

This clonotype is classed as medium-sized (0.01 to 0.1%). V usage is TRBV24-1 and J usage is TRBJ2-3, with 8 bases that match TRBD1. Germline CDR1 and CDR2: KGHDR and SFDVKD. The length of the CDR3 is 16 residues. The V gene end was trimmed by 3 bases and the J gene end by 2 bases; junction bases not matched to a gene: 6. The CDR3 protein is CATSDRTGKITDTQYF. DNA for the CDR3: TGTGCCACCAGTGATCGGACAGGGAAGATCACAGATACGCAGTATTTT.

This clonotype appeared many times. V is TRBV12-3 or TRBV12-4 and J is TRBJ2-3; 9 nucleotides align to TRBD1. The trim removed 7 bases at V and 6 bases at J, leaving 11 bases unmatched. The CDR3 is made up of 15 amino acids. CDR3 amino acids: CASTPDRGFRDTQYF. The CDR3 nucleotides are TGTGCCAGCACCCCCGACAGGGGGTTTAGGGATACGCAGTATTTT.

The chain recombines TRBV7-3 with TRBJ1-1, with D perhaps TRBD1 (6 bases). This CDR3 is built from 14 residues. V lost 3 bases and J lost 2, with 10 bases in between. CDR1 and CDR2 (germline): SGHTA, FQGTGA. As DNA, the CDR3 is TGTGCCAGCAGCTTTGGGGGCCAAAACACTGAAGCTTTCTTT. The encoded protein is CASSFGGQNTEAFF. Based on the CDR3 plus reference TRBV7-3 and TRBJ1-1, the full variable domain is GAGVSQTPSNKVTEKGKYVELRCDPISGHTALYWYRQSLGQGPEFLIYFQGTGAADDSGLPNDRFFAVRPEGSVSTLKIQRTERGDSAVYLCASSFGGQNTEAFFGQGTRLTVV.